The 5 T cell receptor beta chains below come from one sample, sequenced in a study of Ad26.COV2.S vaccination and SARS-CoV-2 variants. TCRdb's copy holds only in-frame clones and misses some; the assay was immunoSEQ multiplex PCR. The sample lists roughly 500,000 clones; about 88% were seen once. Treatment specified: 15 to 20 received Ad26.COV2.S at low or high dose, single or two shots; 5 received placebo; per-sample allocation not given. The investigators took samples on day 63 after the first vaccine or placebo injection. This material consisted of peripheral blood, taken in a trial of Ad26.COV2.S vaccine versus placebo. All receptors derive from a person aged 18 to 59 who received the Ad26.COV2.S COVID-19 vaccine or a placebo.

The rearrangement joins TRBV4-3 to TRBJ1-2; D gene uncertain. Trimming took off 3 bases at V and 7 bases at J, with 15 bases between the two ends. The CDR3 consists of 14 residues. CDR1 is LGHNA, CDR2 YSLEER, per germline. The CDR3 nucleotides read TGCGCCAGCAGCCAGGCCGAGGACGGGTTTGGCTACACCTTC. This codes for CASSQAEDGFGYTF.

The table lists this clone with a few counts. V is TRBV12-3 or TRBV12-4 and J is TRBJ2-5; D remains unclear. The CDR3 totals 13 residues. The V end lost 2 bases, the J end lost 2 bases, and 6 bases lay between the germline ends. CDR3 loop: CASSLNQQETQYF. In nucleotides, the CDR3 is TGTGCCAGCAGTTTAAACCAGCAAGAGACCCAGTACTTC.

Only one count was recorded for this clone. The rearrangement links TRBV5-1 to TRBJ1-4; D gene unclear. This CDR3 region has 15 residues. Trimming removed 7 bases at V and 5 bases at J, with 18 bases between. The germline gives CDR1 SGHRS, CDR2 YFSETQ. The CDR3 sequence is CASRQEGRMNEKLFF. In nucleotides, the CDR3 is TGCGCCAGCCGACAAGAAGGTCGGATGAATGAAAAACTGTTTTTT.

The count of this clone is one. The chain has TRBV5-1 and TRBJ1-6; 9 bases are shared with TRBD1. CDR1 and CDR2 (germline): SGHRS, YFSETQ. The CDR3 contains 15 residues. Unmatched junction bases numbered 6, after V lost 1 base and J lost 10 bases. This CDR3 reads CASSLSGTGRSPLHF. CDR3 coding DNA: TGCGCCAGCAGCTTGTCAGGGACAGGGCGATCACCCCTCCACTTT.

The chain recombines TRBV19 with TRBJ2-7; weak D call: TRBD2 (6 bases). This CDR3 is 14 amino acids long. CDR1 LNHDA and CDR2 SQIVND come from the germline V gene (reference sequence). Trimming left V 3 bases short and J 4 bases short, with 13 bases between. CDR3 nucleotide sequence: TGTGCCAGTAGTATGGCAGCCCGGGGGTACGAGCAGTACGTC. Protein: CASSMAARGYEQYV.